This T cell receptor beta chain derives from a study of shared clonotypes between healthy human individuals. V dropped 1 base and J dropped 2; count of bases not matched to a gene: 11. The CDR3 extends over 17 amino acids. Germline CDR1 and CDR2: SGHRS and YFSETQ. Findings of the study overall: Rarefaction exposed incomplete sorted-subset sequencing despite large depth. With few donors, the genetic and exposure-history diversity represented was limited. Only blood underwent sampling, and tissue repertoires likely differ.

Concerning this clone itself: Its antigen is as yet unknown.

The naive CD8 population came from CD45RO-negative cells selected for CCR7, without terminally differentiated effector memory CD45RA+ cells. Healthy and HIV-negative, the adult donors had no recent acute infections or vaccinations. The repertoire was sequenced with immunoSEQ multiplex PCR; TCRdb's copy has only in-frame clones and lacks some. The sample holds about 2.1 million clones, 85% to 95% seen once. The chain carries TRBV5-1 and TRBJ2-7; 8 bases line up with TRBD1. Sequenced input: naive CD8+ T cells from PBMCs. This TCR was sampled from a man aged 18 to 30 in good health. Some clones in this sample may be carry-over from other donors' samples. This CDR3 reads CASSLPNEGQVPYEQYF. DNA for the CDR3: TGCGCCAGCAGCTTGCCAAACGAGGGACAGGTCCCCTACGAGCAGTACTTC.